This T cell receptor (beta chain) came from a study of blood T cells in healthy people across ages. All donors came from Russia, were Caucasian and healthy, and spanned ages about 6 to 100. Germline V gene data show CDR1 as MNHNS and CDR2 as SASEGT. Trimming removed 4 bases from V and 6 bases from J; junction bases left unmatched: 10. The CDR3 contains 15 residues. This clonotype was detected a few times. Its matching antigen is unknown. General observations from the study: Significant beta diversity loss was already apparent by age approximately 42, declining roughly linearly.

Through a sample-barcoded 5' primer and a J-beta primer mix, a second PCR was run for roughly 6 to 12 cycles. TCRdb re-called the 5' RACE reads through MiXCR, storing one row per CDR3 protein. The sample has about 1.7 million distinct CDR3 sequences, 28% seen once. The material sequenced was blood. The rearrangement joins TRBV6-1 to TRBJ1-2; the match to TRBD1 covers 8 bases. This receptor was obtained from a woman aged 25 to 45 in good health. Here the CDR3 DNA reads TGTGCCAGCAGTGGCCAGGGGGCTCTTTTGGATGGCTACACCTTC. Translated, it gives CASSGQGALLDGYTF.